These 6 T cell receptor beta chains share one sample of origin, sequenced in a study of shared clonotypes between healthy human individuals. Sequencing was performed with immunoSEQ multiplex PCR; in TCRdb, only in-frame clones are kept and a portion is missing. The sample carries about 700,000 clones, 92% recorded once. Naivety among CD8 cells was defined by CD45RO negativity and positive CCR7 selection, thereby excluding terminally differentiated effector memory CD45RA+ cells. The sample consisted of naive CD8+ T cells sorted from blood. The receptor set was obtained from a man aged 25-45 years in good health.

This chain connects TRBV27 to TRBJ2-3; no definite D call. Trimming removed 5 bases at V and 0 bases at J, with 15 bases between. The CDR3 has 16 amino acids. Germline V gene data show CDR1 as MNHEY and CDR2 as SMNVEV (reference sequence). CDR3 nucleotides: TGTGCCAGCAGTATCAGGAGAGCGCCTAGCACAGATACGCAGTATTTT. This codes for CASSIRRAPSTDTQYF.

V and J are TRBV6-5 and TRBJ1-1; D is ambiguous. CDR1 and CDR2 (germline): MNHEY, SVGAGI. This CDR3 contains 13 residues. V dropped 4 bases and J dropped 1 base, with 7 bases sitting between them. This chain's CDR3 is CASSFAGNTEAFF. The CDR3 bases are TGTGCCAGCAGTTTTGCTGGGAACACTGAAGCTTTCTTT.

The V gene is TRBV11-2, the J gene TRBJ2-1; D possibly corresponds to TRBD1 (6 bases). CDR3 length equals 13 residues. Germline CDR1 is SGHAT and CDR2 is FQNNGV. V dropped 3 bases and J dropped 10 bases, with 13 bases sitting between them. Here the CDR3 DNA reads TGTGCCAGCAGCTTGGACCCCGGACAGGAGCAGTTCTTC. As protein: CASSLDPGQEQFF.

V usage is TRBV7-9 and J usage is TRBJ2-7; 11 bases match TRBD1. V lost 1 base, J lost 3 bases, and 5 bases stayed unmatched. Germline CDR1 SEHNR, CDR2 FQNEAQ (reference sequence). This CDR3 contains 16 residues. Written as DNA, the CDR3 is TGTGCCAGCAGCTTAGTCGGACAGGGGGCTCTCTACGAGCAGTACTTC. It specifies CASSLVGQGALYEQYF.

The chain couples TRBV7-2 to TRBJ2-7, with D possibly matching TRBD2 (6 bases). V gave up 1 base and J gave up 6 bases, with 16 bases separating them. This CDR3 is built from 15 residues. CDR1 and CDR2 from the germline V gene are SGHTA and FQGNSA. CDR3 sequence: CASSLGIGGNFEQYF. The DNA of the CDR3 is TGTGCCAGCAGCTTAGGGATCGGAGGGAACTTCGAGCAGTACTTC.

This chain links TRBV7-9 with TRBJ2-7; 7 bases line up with TRBD1. Germline CDR1 and CDR2: SEHNR and FQNEAQ (reference sequence). The ends lost 5 bases at V and 3 bases at J; junction bases unmatched: 4. The CDR3 has 13 residues. The CDR3 sequence is CASSNRQGYEQYF. In nucleotides, the CDR3 is TGTGCCAGCAGCAACCGACAGGGCTACGAGCAGTACTTC.